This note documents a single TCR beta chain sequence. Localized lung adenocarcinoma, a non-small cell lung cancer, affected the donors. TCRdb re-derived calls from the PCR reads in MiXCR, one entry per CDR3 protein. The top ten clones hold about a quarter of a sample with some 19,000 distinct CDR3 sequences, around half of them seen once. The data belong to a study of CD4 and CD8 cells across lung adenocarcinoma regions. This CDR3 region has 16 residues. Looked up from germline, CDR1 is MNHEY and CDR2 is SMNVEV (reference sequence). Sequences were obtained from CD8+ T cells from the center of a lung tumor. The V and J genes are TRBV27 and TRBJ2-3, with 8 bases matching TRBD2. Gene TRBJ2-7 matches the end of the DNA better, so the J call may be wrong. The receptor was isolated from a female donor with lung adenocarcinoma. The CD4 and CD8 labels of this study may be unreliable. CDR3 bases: TGTGCCAGCAGGGACCGTCCGGGAGGGGTCCAAGATACGCAGTACTTC. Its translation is CASRDRPGGVQDTQYF.